The 16 T cell receptor beta chains listed next were all sequenced from one sample in a study of blood T cell repertoires in COVID-19. Assay: immunoSEQ multiplex PCR; the TCRdb copy retains only in-frame clones and omits some. The sample comprises some 180,000 clones, about 80% of which are singletons, and 8.5% to 10% rests with the top ten. Material: peripheral blood. These receptors originate from a woman in her fifties or sixties with active or convalescent COVID-19.

The chain carries TRBV11-3 and TRBJ2-2, with 8 positions matching TRBD2. CDR1 is SGHNT, CDR2 YENEEA, per germline. This CDR3 is 16 amino acids long. After removal of 1 base from V and 6 bases from J, the junction contained 7 bases not matched to a gene. For the CDR3, the DNA is TGTGCCAGCAGCTTAGGGGGGACTAGATCCTCCGGGGAGCTGTTTTTT. It encodes CASSLGGTRSSGELFF.

The chain uses TRBV5-1 and TRBJ2-2; 9 bases map to TRBD1. Germline V gene data show CDR1 as SGHRS and CDR2 as YFSETQ. The V gene end was trimmed by 5 bases and the J gene end by 6 bases; junction bases not matched to a gene: 8. CDR3 length: 15 amino acids. The CDR3 region is CASRPRDRVSGELFF. CDR3 nucleotide sequence: TGCGCCAGCAGGCCCCGGGACAGGGTCTCCGGGGAGCTGTTTTTT. Combining the CDR3 with reference TRBV5-1 and TRBJ2-2 gives the whole variable domain KAGVTQTPRYLIKTRGQQVTLSCSPISGHRSVSWYQQTPGQGLQFLFEYFSETQRNKGNFPGRFSGRQFSNSRSEMNVSTLELGDSALYLCASRPRDRVSGELFFGEGSRLTVL.

The chain links TRBV30 to TRBJ1-2; D gene unclear. CDR3 length: 13 residues. Germline lookup yields CDR1 GTSNPN and CDR2 SVGIG (reference sequence). Trimming removed 0 bases from V and 2 bases from J, with 7 bases in between. CDR3 sequence: CAWSVLVNYGYTF. CDR3 DNA: TGTGCCTGGAGTGTACTAGTGAACTATGGCTACACCTTC.

The chain has TRBV28 and TRBJ1-1; 8 nucleotides agree with TRBD1. Germline V gives CDR1 MDHEN, CDR2 SYDVKM. CDR3 length: 16 amino acids. V shed 6 bases, J shed 2 bases, and the junction held 11 bases outside the gene matches. The CDR3 region is CASSHAQGTGNTEAFF. DNA for the CDR3: TGTGCCAGCAGCCACGCCCAGGGGACAGGAAACACTGAAGCTTTCTTT.

This clone has a handful of counts. The V gene is TRBV19, the J gene TRBJ2-2; 9 positions match TRBD2. Trimming removed 3 bases from V and 7 bases from J; junction bases left unmatched: 9. Germline loops: CDR1 LNHDA, CDR2 SQIVND (reference sequence). The CDR3 has 16 amino acids. CDR3 region: CASSIISGRNSGELFF. In DNA, the CDR3 is TGTGCCAGTAGTATTATAAGCGGGAGGAATAGCGGGGAGCTGTTTTTT.

This clone appeared a few times. The rearrangement uses TRBV5-4 and TRBJ1-1; 8 bases line up with TRBD1. The CDR3 sequence is 13 residues long. Germline assignment: CDR1 SGHNT and CDR2 YYREEE (reference sequence). V shed 0 bases, J shed 7 bases, and the junction held 2 bases outside the gene matches. The DNA of the CDR3 is TGTGCCAGCAGCTTGGGAGGGACAGGTGAAGCTTTCTTT. Its translation: CASSLGGTGEAFF. The entire variable domain, with the rest obtained from reference TRBV5-4 and TRBJ1-1, is as follows: ETGVTQSPTHLIKTRGQQVTLRCSSQSGHNTVSWYQQALGQGPQFIFQYYREEENGRGNFPPRFSGLQFPNYSSELNVNALELDDSALYLCASSLGGTGEAFFGQGTRLTVV.

The V gene is TRBV30, the J gene TRBJ2-1; D perhaps matches TRBD2 (6 bases). Trimming removed 2 bases from V and 3 bases from J, with 8 bases in between. Germline V gene lookup returns CDR1 GTSNPN and CDR2 SVGIG (reference sequence). The length of the CDR3 is 13 residues. The CDR3 sequence is CAWSRGIYNEQFF. The CDR3 bases are TGTGCCTGGAGTCGGGGGATCTACAATGAGCAGTTCTTC.

The chain combines TRBV28 with TRBJ2-1; a weak D match, TRBD1 (5 bases). The CDR3 extends over 13 amino acids. The ends were cut back, 8 bases at V and 1 base at J, with 9 bases in the middle. In germline, CDR1 is MDHEN, CDR2 SYDVKM. The chain's CDR3 is CASGDSSYNEQFF. CDR3 bases: TGTGCCAGCGGTGACAGTTCCTACAATGAGCAGTTCTTC.

The chain carries TRBV3-1 (or the pseudogene TRBV3-2) and TRBJ1-2; a weak D match, TRBD1 (6 bases). Germline V gene lookup returns CDR1 LGHDT and CDR2 YNNKEL (reference sequence). The germline V and J ends were trimmed by 3 bases and 4 bases, with 9 bases remaining between them. The CDR3 is made up of 13 amino acids. CDR3 in amino acids: CASSHRTAYGYTF. In DNA, the CDR3 is TGTGCCAGCAGCCACCGGACAGCCTATGGCTACACCTTC.

This clone was seen only once. The rearrangement joins TRBV7-6 to TRBJ1-6, with D perhaps matching TRBD1 (5 bases). The CDR3 is made up of 15 amino acids. Trimming left V 0 bases short and J 7 bases short, with 10 bases between. The germline gives CDR1 SGHVS, CDR2 FNYEAQ. The CDR3 sequence: CASSLAQGGNSPLHF. CDR3 coding DNA: TGTGCCAGCAGCTTAGCGCAGGGCGGCAATTCACCCCTCCACTTT.

This clone has just a few counts. The chain combines TRBV5-4 with TRBJ1-1, with 11 bases identical to TRBD1. This CDR3 has 19 amino acids. Germline values: CDR1 SGHNT, CDR2 YYREEE (reference sequence). V lost 4 bases and J lost 4; bases outside the gene matches: 18. CDR3 in amino acids: CASSPGPLRDRGDGTEAFF. In DNA form, the CDR3 reads TGTGCCAGCAGCCCAGGACCCCTCCGGGACAGGGGGGATGGCACTGAAGCTTTCTTT.

This clone has more than one count but fewer than ten. This sequence joins TRBV11-1 and TRBJ2-5, with TRBD2 identical over 9 bases. The J segment lost 1 base and the V segment lost 5 bases, leaving 8 bases of the junction unmatched. This CDR3 has 16 residues. In germline, CDR1 is SGHAT, CDR2 FQDESV (reference sequence). CDR3 sequence (DNA): TGTGCCAGCAGCCAGAATAGCGGGGGACCCCAAGAGACCCAGTACTTC. Its translation: CASSQNSGGPQETQYF.

CDR3 sequence (DNA): TGTGCCAGCAGCCCGTCCCGACAGGGGGCGGGTGGCTACACCTTC. Its protein product is CASSPSRQGAGGYTF. V is TRBV7-8 and J is TRBJ1-2, with 10 nucleotides matching TRBD1. Per the germline V gene, CDR1 is SGHVS and CDR2 is FQNEAQ. This CDR3 is 15 amino acids long. V was clipped by 5 bases and J by 7 bases; unmatched bases: 10.

This chain uses TRBV6-5 with TRBJ1-2; D is ambiguous. This CDR3 spans 15 amino acids. Trimming cost V 3 bases and J 0 bases, with 11 bases left between them. Germline V lookup: CDR1 MNHEY, CDR2 SVGAGI. CDR3 protein: CASSYARKPNYGYTF. The CDR3 bases are TGTGCCAGCAGTTATGCGAGGAAGCCTAACTATGGCTACACCTTC.

The V gene is TRBV27, the J gene TRBJ1-3; perhaps TRBD1 as D (5 bases). The V end was cut by 6 bases, the J end by 4 bases, with 19 bases between. Germline CDR1 reads MNHEY; CDR2 reads SMNVEV (reference sequence). This CDR3 has 16 residues. The CDR3 spells CASSPTSGGLGNTIYF. CDR3 sequence (DNA): TGTGCCAGCAGCCCCACGTCCGGGGGACTCGGAAACACCATATATTTT.

In this sample, this clone turned up once. The J gene is TRBJ2-1, the V gene TRBV29-1; TRBD2 agrees at 14 bases. V lost 4 bases, J lost 7 bases, and 3 bases stayed unmatched. Germline-derived CDR1 and CDR2 are SQVTM and ANQGSEA. The CDR3 runs 14 residues. CDR3 region: CSVARTSGGNEQFF. The DNA for the CDR3 is TGCAGCGTTGCCCGGACTAGCGGGGGGAATGAGCAGTTCTTC.